Below, one T cell receptor beta chain is given with its context. Its target is unknown. Clones were sequenced by immunoSEQ multiplex PCR, and TCRdb holds only the in-frame ones, with some missing. The sample yields approximately 15,000 clones, 70% to 85% seen once. The entry originates in a study of lymphopenia after photon versus proton radiotherapy. General study findings and limits: Only patients who died were analyzed for survival; proton advantage is unproven. Post-nadir TCR diversity decline inversely tracked overall survival among those who died. Relative stability marked proton patients; photon patients lost diversity and naive cells. After lymphocyte nadir, photon-treated repertoires showed oligoclonal expansion, especially CD8+ Temra.

The origin of this receptor is a man aged 45 to 65 with gastric cancer. Sequenced material: peripheral blood, taken from a patient treated with photon-based radiotherapy.

The CDR3 region is CASMDRGGLYEQYF. In DNA, the CDR3 is TGTGCCAGCATGGACAGGGGGGGACTCTACGAGCAGTACTTC. The chain employs TRBV2 and TRBJ2-7; 10 nucleotides agree with TRBD1. Trimming at V came to 7 bases and at J to 3 bases, leaving 6 bases not matched to a gene. The CDR3 runs to 14 residues. Per germline, CDR1 SNHLY and CDR2 FYNNEI.